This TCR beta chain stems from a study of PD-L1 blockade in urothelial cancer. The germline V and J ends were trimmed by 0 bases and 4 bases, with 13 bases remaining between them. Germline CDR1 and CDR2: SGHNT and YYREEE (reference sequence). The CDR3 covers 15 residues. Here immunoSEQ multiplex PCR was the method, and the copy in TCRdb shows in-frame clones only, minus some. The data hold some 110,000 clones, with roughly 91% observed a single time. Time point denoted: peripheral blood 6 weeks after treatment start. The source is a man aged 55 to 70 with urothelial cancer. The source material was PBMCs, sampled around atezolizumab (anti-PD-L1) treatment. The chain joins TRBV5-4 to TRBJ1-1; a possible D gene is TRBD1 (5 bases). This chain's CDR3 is CASSLAGVGATEAFF. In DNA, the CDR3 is TGTGCCAGCAGCTTGGCGGGGGTCGGAGCCACTGAAGCTTTCTTT.